These 28 T cell receptor beta chains were all obtained from the same sample, sequenced in a study of blood T cell repertoires in COVID-19 (dated by TCRdb to the early 2020s). Library preparation was by the immunoSEQ multiplex PCR assay. This is the immuneACCESS table as TCRdb keeps it, with only in-frame sequences that have V and J called. A part of the clones is gone; compared with another copy, unresolved V genes explain less than half, and the rest is unexplained. For this sample there are about 150,000 clones; roughly nine tenths appear just once. The top ten constitute 0.55% of the sample. The sequenced sample was peripheral blood. The receptors shown here come from a man aged 45 to 65 with acute or convalescent COVID-19.

V gene TRBV6-5 combines with J gene TRBJ1-2; 7 nucleotides agree with TRBD1. The CDR3 is 14 amino acids. Trimming took 6 bases from V and 3 from J; bases not matched to a gene: 7. Germline CDR1 reads MNHEY; CDR2 reads SVGAGI. This CDR3 is CASRRDRDYYGYTF. The CDR3 DNA reads TGTGCCAGCAGACGCGACAGGGATTACTATGGCTACACCTTC.

This sequence joins TRBV28 and TRBJ2-7; 7 bases fit TRBD1. V was pared by 3 bases and J by 3 bases, with 5 bases of the junction left unmatched. This CDR3 region has 14 residues. Germline lookup yields CDR1 MDHEN and CDR2 SYDVKM. The CDR3 nucleotides read TGTGCCAGCAGTTTTACAGGGGCGCGCTACGAGCAGTACGTC. Encoded protein: CASSFTGARYEQYV.

This clone appeared a single time. This sequence joins TRBV4-1 and TRBJ2-2, with 7 bases fitting TRBD2. This CDR3 is 15 amino acids long. CDR1 and CDR2 from the germline V gene are MGHRA and YSYEKL. Germline trimming cut 3 bases from V and 5 bases from J; bases unmatched to any gene: 6. CDR3 residues: CASSQRLAGTGELFF. The CDR3 DNA sequence: TGCGCCAGCAGCCAGCGACTAGCTGGAACCGGGGAGCTGTTTTTT.

The V gene is TRBV4-1, the J gene TRBJ2-7; 8 bases are shared with TRBD2. CDR1 MGHRA and CDR2 YSYEKL come from the germline V gene. This CDR3 comprises 15 residues. Trimming took 0 bases from V and 3 from J; bases not matched to a gene: 4. The CDR3 is CASSQDSGTSYEQYF. The CDR3 DNA reads TGCGCCAGCAGCCAAGATTCCGGGACTAGCTACGAGCAGTACTTC.

CDR3 protein: CASSQVATGVYEQYF. Written as DNA, the CDR3 is TGCGCCAGCAGCCAAGTCGCCACAGGGGTCTACGAGCAGTACTTC. This sequence joins TRBV4-1 and TRBJ2-7, with 7 bases identical to TRBD1. Trimming cost V 1 base and J 3 bases; bases outside gene matches: 6. The germline gives CDR1 MGHRA, CDR2 YSYEKL. This CDR3 has 15 residues.

The CDR3 spells CASSLALIRVGNNEQFF. CDR3 bases: TGTGCCAGCAGCTTAGCGTTAATACGGGTGGGTAACAATGAGCAGTTCTTC. V usage is TRBV7-9 and J usage is TRBJ2-1; D is ambiguous. Trimming cost V 0 bases and J 5 bases, with 17 bases left between them. The CDR3 runs to 17 residues. Germline values: CDR1 SEHNR, CDR2 FQNEAQ (reference sequence).

This sequence joins TRBV27 and TRBJ2-1; 7 nucleotides agree with TRBD2. The CDR3 has 16 amino acids. With V trimmed by 4 bases and J by 4 bases, 10 bases remained unmatched. The germline gives CDR1 MNHEY, CDR2 SMNVEV (reference sequence). The chain's CDR3 is CASSSRILARYNEQFF. The CDR3 bases are TGTGCCAGCAGTTCCCGTATACTAGCGCGTTACAATGAGCAGTTCTTC.

The chain employs TRBV19 and TRBJ2-3, with a possible D match to TRBD2 (5 bases). The length of the CDR3 is 14 residues. Germline V CDR1 and CDR2: LNHDA, SQIVND (reference sequence). Trimming removed 7 bases from V and 0 bases from J, with 11 bases in between. The CDR3 sequence is CASTVGLSTDTQYF. The CDR3 nucleotides read TGTGCCAGTACGGTTGGACTTAGCACAGATACGCAGTATTTT.

This chain connects TRBV19 to TRBJ2-2, with TRBD2 matching 12 bases. V was pared by 3 bases and J by 4 bases, with 6 bases of the junction left unmatched. The CDR3 length is 17 residues. Germline assignment: CDR1 LNHDA and CDR2 SQIVND (reference sequence). CDR3 nucleotides: TGTGCCAGTAGTATCTCTAGCGGGAGGGGATTCACCGGGGAGCTGTTTTTT. It codes for CASSISSGRGFTGELFF.

The chain carries TRBV2 and TRBJ2-7, with 7 nucleotides matching TRBD1. V shed 4 bases and J 2 bases; nucleotides not matched to a gene: 5. This CDR3 comprises 14 residues. Germline CDR1 is SNHLY and CDR2 is FYNNEI. Here the CDR3 reads CASSGGQPAYEQYF. The DNA for the CDR3 is TGTGCCAGCAGTGGGGGACAGCCTGCCTACGAGCAGTACTTC.

J is TRBJ2-3 and V is TRBV19; 13 bases fit TRBD2. The junction had 8 bases not matched to a gene; V was cut back by 10 bases and J by 7 bases. CDR3 length: 14 amino acids. Germline CDR1 is LNHDA and CDR2 is SQIVND (reference sequence). CDR3 protein: CATRGLAGSNTQYF. For the CDR3, the DNA is TGTGCCACACGGGGACTAGCGGGATCTAATACGCAGTATTTT. The full variable domain, with the rest looked up from reference TRBV19 and TRBJ2-3, is DGGITQSPKYLFRKEGQNVTLSCEQNLNHDAMYWYRQDPGQGLRLIYYSQIVNDFQKGDIAEGYSVSREKKESFPLTVTSAQKNPTAFYLCATRGLAGSNTQYFGPGTRLTVL.

The rearrangement uses TRBV18 and TRBJ2-3; tentative D call: TRBD2 (5 bases). There are 15 residues in the CDR3. The ends were cut back, 2 bases at V and 5 bases at J, with 14 bases in the middle. From germline, CDR1 is KGHSH and CDR2 LQKENI. The DNA for the CDR3 is TGTGCCAGCTCACCAACGGGGATTACGGGAGATACGCAGTATTTT. Translation: CASSPTGITGDTQYF.

The chain uses TRBV5-6 and TRBJ1-1; 8 nucleotides line up with TRBD1. V lost 0 bases and J lost 5; bases outside the gene matches: 0. The CDR3 has 13 residues. The V gene's germline CDR1 is SGHDT and CDR2 YYEEEE. CDR3 in DNA: TGTGCCAGCAGCTTGGGGACAGGGACTGAAGCTTTCTTT. It is translated as CASSLGTGTEAFF.

This chain links TRBV24-1 with TRBJ2-4; 14 bases are a match to TRBD2. The CDR3 loop spans 18 amino acids. Per germline, CDR1 KGHDR and CDR2 SFDVKD. Trimming at V came to 3 bases and at J to 8 bases, leaving 11 bases not matched to a gene. The CDR3 reads CATSDPSKGLAGADIQYF. Written as DNA, the CDR3 is TGTGCCACCAGTGATCCTTCTAAGGGACTAGCGGGAGCCGACATTCAGTACTTC.

The chain uses TRBV27 and TRBJ2-1; TRBD2 matches 8 bases. Germline CDR1 and CDR2: MNHEY and SMNVEV (reference sequence). After removal of 3 bases from V and 6 bases from J, the junction contained 7 bases not matched to a gene. CDR3 size: 15 residues. CDR3 sequence: CASSFDRGGSNEQFF. DNA of the CDR3: TGTGCCAGCAGTTTTGACCGGGGGGGCAGCAATGAGCAGTTCTTC.

The V and J genes are TRBV9 and TRBJ1-4; 8 nucleotides match TRBD1. The V gene end was trimmed by 3 bases and the J gene end by 5 bases; junction bases not matched to a gene: 3. The CDR3 is 14 residues long. CDR1 SGDLS and CDR2 YYNGEE come from the germline V gene. The CDR3 DNA follows: TGTGCCAGCAGCGATGACAGGGGCAATGAAAAACTGTTTTTT. It encodes CASSDDRGNEKLFF.

This CDR3 reads CASSKAQGLSYGYTF. The CDR3 DNA sequence: TGTGCCAGCAGCAAAGCGCAGGGGCTTAGCTATGGCTACACCTTC. V is TRBV21-1 and J is TRBJ1-2; the table assigns TRBD1, which was not confirmed against the DNA. TRBV21-1 is a listed pseudogene. The CDR3 is 15 amino acids.

The chain carries TRBV4-2 and TRBJ1-2; 10 bases are shared with TRBD1. Germline-derived CDR1 and CDR2 are LGHNA and YNFKEQ. This CDR3 has 16 residues. V trimming: 1 base; J trimming: 4 bases; junction bases outside the gene matches: 6. This chain's CDR3 is CASSQAGTGAFYGYTF. DNA for the CDR3: TGTGCCAGCAGCCAAGCAGGGACAGGGGCTTTCTATGGCTACACCTTC.

V gene TRBV4-3 combines with J gene TRBJ1-1; TRBD1 matches at 9 bases. V lost 4 bases, J lost 10 bases, and 10 bases stayed unmatched. This CDR3 spans 14 amino acids. The germline CDR1 and CDR2 sequences are LGHNA and YSLEER. Here the CDR3 reads CASSRTGGSGGAFF. The DNA for the CDR3 is TGCGCCAGCAGCCGAACAGGGGGCTCCGGCGGAGCTTTCTTT.

The V gene is TRBV27, the J gene TRBJ2-5; no clear D gene. The CDR3 contains 14 residues. The germline gives CDR1 MNHEY, CDR2 SMNVEV (reference sequence). V was pared by 5 bases and J by 3 bases, with 13 bases between. CDR3 bases: TGTGCCAGCAGTCCCGCGGATATCGAAGAGACCCAGTACTTC. It specifies CASSPADIEETQYF.

This chain uses TRBV19 with TRBJ2-3, with 14 bases aligning to TRBD2. CDR1 is LNHDA and CDR2 is SQIVND in the germline V gene (reference sequence). This CDR3 region has 15 residues. Unmatched junction bases numbered 6, after V lost 7 bases and J lost 6 bases. The CDR3 is CASKTSGRAWDTQYF. CDR3 DNA: TGTGCCAGTAAGACTAGCGGGAGGGCCTGGGATACGCAGTATTTT.

The rearrangement uses TRBV28 and TRBJ2-1, with 7 nucleotides matching TRBD2. This CDR3 contains 16 residues. The V segment lost 1 base and the J segment 2 bases; nucleotides outside the gene matches: 5. CDR1 MDHEN and CDR2 SYDVKM come from the germline V gene. The chain's CDR3 is CASSLLGLPTYNEQFF. Written as DNA, the CDR3 is TGTGCCAGCAGTTTATTGGGACTACCAACCTACAATGAGCAGTTCTTC.

This clone was seen only once. The V call is TRBV6-6, the J call TRBJ1-5; TRBD1 aligns across 7 bases. Germline-derived CDR1 and CDR2 are MNHNY and SVGAGI (reference sequence). This CDR3 comprises 17 residues. After removal of 5 bases from V and 2 bases from J, the junction contained 12 bases not matched to a gene. The DNA for the CDR3 is TGTGCCAGCAGTCCACAGGGGTACTCGGGGGGCAATCAGCCCCAGCATTTT. Translating it yields CASSPQGYSGGNQPQHF.

J is TRBJ1-1 and V is TRBV5-4; no firm D call. Trimming took off 2 bases at V and 7 bases at J, with 9 bases between the two ends. CDR3 length: 12 residues. CDR1 is SGHNT, CDR2 YYREEE, per germline (reference sequence). The CDR3 nucleotides are TGTGCCAGCAGCTTATCAGGTATTGAAGCTTTCTTT. The encoded protein is CASSLSGIEAFF.

This clone was seen just once. The V call is TRBV5-8, the J call TRBJ2-7, with 8 nucleotides matching TRBD1. With V trimmed by 4 bases and J by 2 bases, 5 bases remained unmatched. Looked up from germline, CDR1 is SGHTS and CDR2 is YDEGEE. CDR3 length: 14 residues. The CDR3 spells CASSVGQGPYEQYF. In DNA form, the CDR3 reads TGTGCCAGCAGCGTCGGACAGGGTCCCTACGAGCAGTACTTC.

CDR3: CASQGAYEQYF. The CDR3 nucleotides are TGTGCCAGTCAAGGGGCCTACGAGCAGTACTTC. The gene calls are TRBV10-3 and TRBJ2-7; tentative D call: TRBD1 (5 bases). Germline values: CDR1 ENHRY, CDR2 SYGVKD. CDR3 length: 11 residues. Between the trimmed V and J ends, which lost 10 bases and 2 bases, there was a span of 9 bases.

The rearrangement uses TRBV28 and TRBJ2-1; 13 bases map to TRBD2. The CDR3 extends over 16 amino acids. The V gene end was trimmed by 5 bases and the J gene end by 4 bases; junction bases not matched to a gene: 5. The germline V gene has CDR1 MDHEN and CDR2 SYDVKM. The CDR3 spells CASSLQGLAGYNEQFF. The DNA for the CDR3 is TGTGCCAGCAGTCTCCAGGGACTAGCGGGGTACAATGAGCAGTTCTTC.

To note about this clone: An end of the junction does not agree with germline; a read error may underlie this. This chain joins TRBV9 and TRBJ2-1, with 7 bases lining up with TRBD2. Per the germline V gene, CDR1 is SGDLS and CDR2 is YYNGEE. CDR3 length: 15 residues. The CDR3 sequence: CASSVEPGGYNEQFF. The CDR3 nucleotides are TGTGCCAGCAGTGTAGAACCGGGAGGCTACAATGAGCAGTTCTTC.